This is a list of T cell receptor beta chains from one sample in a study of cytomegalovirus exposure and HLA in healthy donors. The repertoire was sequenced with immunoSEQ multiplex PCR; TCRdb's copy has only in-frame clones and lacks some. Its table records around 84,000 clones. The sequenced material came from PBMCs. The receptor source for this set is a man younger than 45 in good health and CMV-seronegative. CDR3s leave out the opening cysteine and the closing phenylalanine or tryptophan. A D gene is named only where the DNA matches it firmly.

CDR3 protein: ASSQDRFQETQY
V gene: TRBV6-1
D gene: NA
J gene: TRBJ2-5

CDR3 protein: ASSPPNSHYGYT
V gene: TRBV13
D gene: NA
J gene: TRBJ1-2

CDR3 protein: ASSATGTSYNEQF
V gene: TRBV25-1
D gene: NA
J gene: TRBJ2-1

CDR3 protein: ASNRDRNTEAF
V gene: TRBV2
D gene: TRBD1
J gene: TRBJ1-1

CDR3 protein: ASSPRDTGFGMNEQF
V gene: TRBV4-1
D gene: NA
J gene: TRBJ2-1

CDR3 protein: ASSISTGSYNSPLH
V gene: TRBV19
D gene: TRBD1
J gene: TRBJ1-6

CDR3 protein: ASSENRNTEAF
V gene: TRBV2
D gene: NA
J gene: TRBJ1-1

CDR3 protein: ASSLGTGDSRTQY
V gene: TRBV5-4
D gene: TRBD1
J gene: TRBJ2-5

CDR3 protein: ASSSGGGLDEQF
V gene: TRBV7-6
D gene: NA
J gene: TRBJ2-1

CDR3 protein: ASSFTRTGANYGYT
V gene: TRBV27
D gene: TRBD1
J gene: TRBJ1-2

CDR3 protein: ASSRTGLSHEQY
V gene: TRBV18
D gene: TRBD1
J gene: TRBJ2-7

CDR3 protein: ASSLTGTYEQY
V gene: TRBV5-4
D gene: NA
J gene: TRBJ2-7

CDR3 protein: ASSSTRSPLH
V gene: TRBV2
D gene: NA
J gene: TRBJ1-6

CDR3 protein: ASSLVRPGRTEAF
V gene: TRBV5-4
D gene: NA
J gene: TRBJ1-1

CDR3 protein: ASSIPGWVDNEQF
V gene: TRBV19
D gene: NA
J gene: TRBJ2-1

CDR3 protein: ASSQETGDSYEQY
V gene: TRBV4-3
D gene: TRBD1
J gene: TRBJ2-7

CDR3 protein: SAQRGTRGNEQF
V gene: TRBV29-1
D gene: NA
J gene: TRBJ2-1

CDR3 protein: ASSRDSLYNEQF
V gene: TRBV5-1
D gene: TRBD1
J gene: TRBJ2-1

CDR3 protein: AWSATGESEAF
V gene: TRBV30
D gene: TRBD1
J gene: TRBJ1-1

CDR3 protein: ASSLDPNTEAF
V gene: TRBV11-2
D gene: NA
J gene: TRBJ1-1

CDR3 protein: ASSLSGPHSKGYT
V gene: TRBV7-9
D gene: NA
J gene: TRBJ1-2

CDR3 protein: ASSLQGAEDTQY
V gene: TRBV5-1
D gene: TRBD1
J gene: TRBJ2-3

CDR3 protein: ASSRGLAETQY
V gene: TRBV13
D gene: TRBD2
J gene: TRBJ2-5

CDR3 protein: ASSYSPGTDTQY
V gene: TRBV6-5
D gene: NA
J gene: TRBJ2-3

CDR3 protein: ASSWDRGERGYT
V gene: TRBV5-4
D gene: TRBD1
J gene: TRBJ1-2

CDR3 protein: ASSHLDRGSPYEQY
V gene: TRBV4-1
D gene: TRBD1
J gene: NA

CDR3 protein: ASSLDVGTDTQY
V gene: TRBV5-1
D gene: NA
J gene: TRBJ2-3

CDR3 protein: ASSYRTSASTDTQY
V gene: TRBV6-5
D gene: TRBD2
J gene: TRBJ2-3

CDR3 protein: ASSLSTGGVEKLF
V gene: TRBV18
D gene: TRBD1
J gene: TRBJ1-4

CDR3 protein: ASSLPTSQETQY
V gene: TRBV7-6
D gene: NA
J gene: TRBJ2-5